The clone carrying this T cell receptor beta chain was observed a few times. Its antigen is not identified. The sample comes from a study of T cell repertoires in ileal Crohn's disease. Study results and limitations: Clonal expansions were more frequent in active smokers than non-smokers at surgery.

V was shortened by 5 bases and J by 5 bases, with 18 bases between the two germline ends. CDR3 length equals 15 residues. Germline-derived CDR1 and CDR2 are LNHDA and SQIVND (reference sequence). Eligibility required adulthood, ileal or ileocolonic Crohn's disease and indicated ileocolonic resection. The table came from immunoSEQ multiplex PCR; TCRdb's copy has only in-frame clones and leaves some out. The sample consists of approximately 4,000 clones, about four fifths of them appearing once. The sequenced material came from ileal tissue. The clonotype was recovered from an adult with Crohn's disease. V and J are TRBV19 and TRBJ1-2, with D unclear. CDR3 nucleotide sequence: TGTGCCAGTAGTTCGGGGTCAGGACGCGGATATGGCTACACCTTC. It encodes CASSSGSGRGYGYTF.